The 20 T cell receptor beta chains below all came from one sample that was sequenced in a study of cytomegalovirus exposure and HLA in healthy donors. 13 Jbeta primers and 60 Vbeta primers were used for the PCR. The data were produced by immunoSEQ multiplex PCR, yet TCRdb's version contains in-frame clones alone and is incomplete. The data contain some 190,000 clones, roughly 77% of them singletons. The sample comprised PBMCs. Receptors originate from a woman aged 25 to 39 in good health and CMV-seropositive.

This clone is a singleton in its sample. J is TRBJ1-2 and V is TRBV10-3, with TRBD1 as a possible D gene (5 bases). Trimming stripped 4 bases from V and 0 bases from J, with 12 bases between. Per germline, CDR1 ENHRY and CDR2 SYGVKD. This CDR3 contains 15 residues. The CDR3 nucleotides are TGTGCCATCAGTGCGGGGGGTGACCCTAACTATGGCTACACCTTC. This encodes CAISAGGDPNYGYTF.

The rearrangement joins TRBV9 to TRBJ1-1; D possibly corresponds to TRBD1 (5 bases). From germline, CDR1 is SGDLS and CDR2 YYNGEE. This CDR3 is built from 15 residues. The V gene lost 4 bases and the J gene lost 4 bases, with 17 bases spanning the gap. CDR3 in amino acids: CASSPRLMGGTEAFF. CDR3 bases: TGTGCCAGCAGCCCGAGACTGATGGGGGGCACTGAAGCTTTCTTT. The variable domain in full, with the rest retrieved from reference TRBV9 and TRBJ1-1, is DSGVTQTPKHLITATGQRVTLRCSPRSGDLSVYWYQQSLDQGLQFLIQYYNGEERAKGNILERFSAQQFPDLHSELNLSSLELGDSALYFCASSPRLMGGTEAFFGQGTRLTVV.

To note about this clone: Other DNA sequences of this sample code for an identical CDR3. The chain is built from TRBV15 and TRBJ1-5; no definite D call. This CDR3 spans 12 amino acids. From germline, CDR1 is LNHNV and CDR2 YYDKDF (reference sequence). With 0 bases removed from V and 6 bases from J, the gap between germline ends came to 3 bases. CDR3 sequence reads: CATSRDLQPQHF. For the CDR3, the DNA is TGTGCCACCAGCAGAGATCTTCAGCCCCAGCATTTT.

This chain joins TRBV6-1 and TRBJ2-7; 7 nucleotides align to TRBD1. The V segment lost 5 bases and the J segment 4 bases; nucleotides outside the gene matches: 5. The germline V gene has CDR1 MNHNS and CDR2 SASEGT. CDR3 length: 13 amino acids. CDR3 in amino acids: CASSWDSGYEQYF. The CDR3 DNA is TGTGCCAGCAGTTGGGACAGCGGATACGAGCAGTACTTC.

The chain carries TRBV10-1 and TRBJ2-1, with 12 bases matching TRBD2. V gave up 6 bases and J gave up 5 bases; unmatched junction bases: 8. The CDR3 runs to 16 residues. The germline V gene encodes CDR1 WNHNN and CDR2 SYGVQD (reference sequence). The CDR3 here is CASSLLAGGDDNEQFF. The DNA for the CDR3 is TGCGCCAGCAGCTTACTAGCGGGGGGCGACGACAATGAGCAGTTCTTC.

The chain carries TRBV11-3 and TRBJ1-3; D is ambiguous. The germline V gene encodes CDR1 SGHNT and CDR2 YENEEA. The CDR3 totals 14 residues. Trimming shortened V by 0 bases and J by 6 bases, and 9 bases separated the two germline ends. The chain's CDR3 is CASSLDLGENTIYF. As DNA, the CDR3 is TGTGCCAGCAGCTTAGATCTGGGCGAAAACACCATATATTTT.

CDR3 sequence reads: CASRQHDQPQHF. Here the CDR3 DNA reads TGTGCCAGCAGACAGCATGATCAGCCCCAGCATTTT. This chain joins TRBV7-9 and TRBJ1-5; D unresolved. Deletions cut 6 bases from V and 5 bases from J, with 8 bases between. The V gene's germline CDR1 is SEHNR and CDR2 FQNEAQ (reference sequence). This CDR3 region has 12 residues.

The rearrangement joins TRBV4-2 to TRBJ2-7, with TRBD2 identical over 9 bases. The CDR3 extends over 15 amino acids. Trimming cost V 6 bases and J 4 bases; bases outside gene matches: 10. Per the germline V gene, CDR1 is LGHNA and CDR2 is YNFKEQ. DNA for the CDR3: TGTGCCAGCAGTCCTTCGCGGGGGGGTGGTTACGAGCAGTACTTC. Translating gives CASSPSRGGGYEQYF.

This clone has more than one count but fewer than ten. The chain uses TRBV7-6 and TRBJ1-5; 9 bases line up with TRBD1. CDR1 and CDR2 from the germline V gene are SGHVS and FNYEAQ. The CDR3 length is 14 residues. V gave up 5 bases and J gave up 4 bases; unmatched junction bases: 3. The CDR3 DNA reads as TGTGCCAGCAGCCCTGGACAGGGGAATCAGCCCCAGCATTTT. This translates into CASSPGQGNQPQHF.

This rearrangement joins TRBV29-1 to TRBJ2-6, with a weak D call TRBD1 (5 bases). From germline, CDR1 is SQVTM and CDR2 ANQGSEA. The CDR3 contains 15 residues. The ends were cut back, 7 bases at V and 4 bases at J, with 17 bases in the middle. CDR3 sequence reads: CSARTYSGGANVLTF. Written as DNA, the CDR3 is TGCAGCGCCCGGACATACTCCGGGGGGGCCAACGTCCTGACTTTC.

The rearrangement links TRBV21-1 to TRBJ1-4; whether TRBD1, the table's D call, matches the DNA was not checked. TRBV21-1 is a listed pseudogene. The CDR3 covers 15 residues. The CDR3 bases are TGTGCCAGGAGAAAGGTGGGCAGGGTGGATGAAAAACTGTTTTTT. Amino acids: CARRKVGRVDEKLFF.

The CDR3 sequence is CASSFGFPGQGYEQYF. The CDR3 DNA sequence: TGTGCCAGCAGTTTCGGTTTCCCGGGACAGGGCTACGAGCAGTACTTC. This sequence joins TRBV28 and TRBJ2-7; TRBD1 agrees at 9 bases. This CDR3 contains 16 residues. V was pared by 3 bases and J by 3 bases, with 9 bases of the junction left unmatched. Germline V lookup: CDR1 MDHEN, CDR2 SYDVKM. Full variable domain (rest looked up from reference TRBV28 and TRBJ2-7): DVKVTQSSRYLVKRTGEKVFLECVQDMDHENMFWYRQDPGLGLRLIYFSYDVKMKEKGDIPEGYSVSREKKERFSLILESASTNQTSMYLCASSFGFPGQGYEQYFGPGTRLTVT.

The V and J genes are TRBV9 and TRBJ1-2; no firm D call. Trimming removed 0 bases from V and 4 bases from J, with 10 bases in between. Germline CDR1 SGDLS, CDR2 YYNGEE. The CDR3 extends over 14 amino acids. CDR3 nucleotide sequence: TGTGCCAGCAGCGTAGATCCGGGAACCTATGGCTACACCTTC. Amino acids: CASSVDPGTYGYTF. Variable domain in full (rest from reference TRBV9 and TRBJ1-2): DSGVTQTPKHLITATGQRVTLRCSPRSGDLSVYWYQQSLDQGLQFLIQYYNGEERAKGNILERFSAQQFPDLHSELNLSSLELGDSALYFCASSVDPGTYGYTFGSGTRLTVV.

This clone was seen a single time. The rearrangement links TRBV29-1 to TRBJ1-3, with TRBD1 identical over 8 bases. The CDR3 is 16 residues long. Germline values: CDR1 SQVTM, CDR2 ANQGSEA. V gave up 1 base and J gave up 0 bases; unmatched junction bases: 5. Here the CDR3 DNA reads TGCAGCGTTGAAGGGGGACAGGATCACTCTGGAAACACCATATATTTT. This codes for CSVEGGQDHSGNTIYF.

The chain uses TRBV7-6 and TRBJ2-5; TRBD2 matches 7 bases. With 4 bases clipped from V and 9 bases from J, the junction kept 14 bases outside the gene matches. Germline values: CDR1 SGHVS, CDR2 FNYEAQ. This CDR3 has 15 residues. The CDR3 nucleotides read TGTGCCAGCAGCTCCTATCAACGGGACTATGAGGCCCAGTACTTC. Protein: CASSSYQRDYEAQYF.

The V call is TRBV5-1, the J call TRBJ2-1; 12 bases fit TRBD2. V lost 4 bases and J lost 0; bases outside the gene matches: 5. CDR3 size: 17 residues. The germline gives CDR1 SGHRS, CDR2 YFSETQ. CDR3 nucleotide sequence: TGCGCCAGCAGCGGAGGACTAGCGGGGAGCTCCTACAATGAGCAGTTCTTC. Protein sequence: CASSGGLAGSSYNEQFF.

The chain is built from TRBV18 and TRBJ2-7, with D possibly being TRBD2 (5 bases). CDR1 KGHSH and CDR2 LQKENI come from the germline V gene. There are 16 residues in the CDR3. The germline V and J ends were trimmed by 3 bases and 3 bases, with 18 bases remaining between them. The CDR3 DNA follows: TGTGCCAGCTCACCCCCCGGTCTTAACCGGGGCTACGAGCAGTACTTC. Translation gives CASSPPGLNRGYEQYF.

The rearrangement uses TRBV5-8 and TRBJ2-2; 10 nucleotides align to TRBD1. This CDR3 is built from 15 residues. Germline values: CDR1 SGHTS, CDR2 YDEGEE. The V and J ends lost 5 bases and 5 bases, in that order; junction bases with no gene match: 6. For the CDR3, the DNA is TGTGCCAGCAGTCGGGACAGGGGAAGGACCGGGGAGCTGTTTTTT. Translation gives CASSRDRGRTGELFF.

The gene calls are TRBV11-2 and TRBJ1-2; possible D gene TRBD1, 5 bases. CDR1 and CDR2 (germline): SGHAT, FQNNGV. The CDR3 has 15 residues. Trimming took 4 bases from V and 0 from J, leaving 12 bases between them. CDR3 in DNA: TGTGCCAGCAGCTCATCGACAGACCCTAACTATGGCTACACCTTC. Protein product: CASSSSTDPNYGYTF.

This rearrangement joins TRBV5-1 to TRBJ2-3; TRBD2 agrees at 10 bases. Trimming cost V 4 bases and J 1 base; bases outside gene matches: 3. CDR3 length: 15 amino acids. From germline, CDR1 is SGHRS and CDR2 YFSETQ. CDR3 sequence: CASSNGTSGTDTQYF. The CDR3 nucleotides read TGCGCCAGCAGCAACGGGACTAGCGGCACAGATACGCAGTATTTT.